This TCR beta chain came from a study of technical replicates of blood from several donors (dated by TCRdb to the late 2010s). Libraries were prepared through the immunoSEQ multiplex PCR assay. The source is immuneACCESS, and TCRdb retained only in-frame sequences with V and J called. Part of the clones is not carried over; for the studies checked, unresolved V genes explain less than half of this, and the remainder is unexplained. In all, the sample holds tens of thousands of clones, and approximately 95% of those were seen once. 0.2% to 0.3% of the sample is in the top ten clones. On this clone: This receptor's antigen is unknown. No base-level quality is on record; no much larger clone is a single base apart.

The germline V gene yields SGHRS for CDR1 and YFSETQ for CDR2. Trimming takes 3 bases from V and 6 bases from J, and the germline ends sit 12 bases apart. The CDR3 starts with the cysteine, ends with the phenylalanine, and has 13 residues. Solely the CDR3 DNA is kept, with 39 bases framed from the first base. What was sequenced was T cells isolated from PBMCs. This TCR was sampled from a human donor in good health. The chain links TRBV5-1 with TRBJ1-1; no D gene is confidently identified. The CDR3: CASSYYSRAEAFF. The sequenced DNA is TGCGCCAGCAGCTATTACTCTCGCGCTGAAGCTTTCTTT.